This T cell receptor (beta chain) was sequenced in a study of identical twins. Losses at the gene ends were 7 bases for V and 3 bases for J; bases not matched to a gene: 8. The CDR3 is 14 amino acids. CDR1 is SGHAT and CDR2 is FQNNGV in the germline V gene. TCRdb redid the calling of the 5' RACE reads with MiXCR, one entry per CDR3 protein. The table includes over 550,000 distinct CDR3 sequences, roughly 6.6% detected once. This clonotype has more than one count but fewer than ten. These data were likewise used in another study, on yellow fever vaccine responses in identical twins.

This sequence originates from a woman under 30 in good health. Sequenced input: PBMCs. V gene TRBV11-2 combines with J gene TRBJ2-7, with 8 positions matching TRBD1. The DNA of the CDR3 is TGTGCCAGCAATGGACAGGGAACAAACTACGAGCAGTACTTC. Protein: CASNGQGTNYEQYF.